The 32 T cell receptor beta chains presented below share a single source sample, sequenced in a study of blood T cell repertoires in COVID-19. Produced via immunoSEQ multiplex PCR; TCRdb's table is partial and in-frame only. The repertoire holds about 200,000 clones, with approximately 80% as singletons. The sequencing input was PBMCs or T cells enriched from blood (not recorded which). The receptors were gathered from a man in his forties or fifties who had recovered from COVID-19.

The chain has TRBV4-2 and TRBJ1-2; possibly TRBD1 for D (6 bases). The germline CDR1 and CDR2 sequences are LGHNA and YNFKEQ. V gave up 4 bases and J gave up 5 bases, with 20 bases separating them. The CDR3 spans 16 residues. The CDR3 reads CASSLLDSTHTYGYTF. CDR3 DNA: TGTGCCAGCAGCCTATTGGACAGCACACATACATATGGCTACACCTTC.

This clone was picked up a small number of times. CDR3 loop: CASSNRAATNEKLFF. CDR3 DNA: TGTGCCAGTAGTAACAGAGCCGCAACTAATGAAAAACTGTTTTTT. The genes are TRBV19 and TRBJ1-4; D not resolved. Germline V lookup: CDR1 LNHDA, CDR2 SQIVND (reference sequence). The V gene lost 4 bases and the J gene lost 0 bases, with 9 bases spanning the gap. The CDR3 sequence is 15 residues long.

The V and J genes are TRBV19 and TRBJ2-1, with 13 positions matching TRBD2. V gave up 5 bases and J gave up 6 bases; unmatched junction bases: 4. Looked up from germline, CDR1 is LNHDA and CDR2 is SQIVND (reference sequence). This CDR3 is 15 amino acids long. The chain's CDR3 is CASSPWTSGSNEQFF. The CDR3 coding sequence is TGTGCCAGTAGTCCGTGGACTAGCGGGAGCAATGAGCAGTTCTTC. Full variable domain (outside the CDR3, taken from reference TRBV19 and TRBJ2-1): DGGITQSPKYLFRKEGQNVTLSCEQNLNHDAMYWYRQDPGQGLRLIYYSQIVNDFQKGDIAEGYSVSREKKESFPLTVTSAQKNPTAFYLCASSPWTSGSNEQFFGPGTRLTVL.

This clone was recorded only once. This chain joins TRBV5-4 and TRBJ2-2; 7 bases line up with TRBD2. CDR1 and CDR2 (germline): SGHNT, YYREEE (reference sequence). The CDR3 totals 15 residues. The junction had 3 bases not matched to a gene; V was cut back by 4 bases and J by 0 bases. CDR3 protein: CASSLGLANTGELFF. The CDR3 nucleotides read TGTGCCAGCAGCCTAGGACTAGCGAACACCGGGGAGCTGTTTTTT.

The sample holds a few counts of this clone. The chain uses TRBV28 and TRBJ1-1; D remains ambiguous. The germline gives CDR1 MDHEN, CDR2 SYDVKM. This CDR3 is built from 12 residues. V gave up 3 bases and J gave up 5 bases, with 7 bases separating them. The CDR3 nucleotides read TGTGCCAGCAGTTTTACGAGAACTGAAGCTTTCTTT. This codes for CASSFTRTEAFF.

This chain connects TRBV7-2 to TRBJ2-3, with 10 nucleotides matching TRBD2. This CDR3 region has 16 residues. The germline V gene has CDR1 SGHTA and CDR2 FQGNSA. Germline trimming cut 5 bases from V and 4 bases from J; bases unmatched to any gene: 9. CDR3 residues: CASSPSRAGGADTQYF. The DNA for the CDR3 is TGTGCCAGCAGCCCAAGTCGAGCGGGAGGGGCAGATACGCAGTATTTT. Full variable domain (remainder filled in from reference TRBV7-2 and TRBJ2-3): GAGVSQSPSNKVTEKGKDVELRCDPISGHTALYWYRQSLGQGLEFLIYFQGNSAPDKSGLPSDRFSAERTGGSVSTLTIQRTQQEDSAVYLCASSPSRAGGADTQYFGPGTRLTVL.

The gene calls are TRBV7-2 and TRBJ2-3; a possible D gene is TRBD2 (6 bases). This CDR3 region has 16 residues. The ends were cut back, 2 bases at V and 0 bases at J, with 12 bases in the middle. Per the germline V gene, CDR1 is SGHTA and CDR2 is FQGNSA. This chain's CDR3 is CASSLWGVLSTDTQYF. The CDR3 bases are TGTGCCAGCAGCTTATGGGGGGTACTTAGCACAGATACGCAGTATTTT.

This clone has just one count. The chain recombines TRBV5-1 with TRBJ2-5; 7 positions agree with TRBD1. This CDR3 is 14 amino acids long. V shed 5 bases, J shed 5 bases, and the junction held 9 bases outside the gene matches. Germline V gene lookup returns CDR1 SGHRS and CDR2 YFSETQ. The CDR3, as DNA: TGCGCCAGCAGGACAGGGATCGTAGGGGAGACCCAGTACTTC. The encoded protein is CASRTGIVGETQYF.

The chain uses TRBV5-4 and TRBJ2-1; the D gene is possibly TRBD1 (6 bases). The germline V and J ends were trimmed by 3 bases and 3 bases, with 10 bases remaining between them. The CDR3 is made up of 14 amino acids. The germline gives CDR1 SGHNT, CDR2 YYREEE (reference sequence). CDR3 in DNA: TGTGCCAGCAGCTCATCGGACAGCTACAATGAGCAGTTCTTC. Amino acid sequence: CASSSSDSYNEQFF.

The chain couples TRBV28 to TRBJ1-1, with 8 nucleotides matching TRBD1. The CDR3 spans 15 residues. The junction had 13 bases not matched to a gene; V was cut back by 8 bases and J by 5 bases. Germline CDR1 reads MDHEN; CDR2 reads SYDVKM. CDR3 in amino acids: CASGNPDRVLTEAFF. The CDR3, as DNA: TGTGCCAGCGGGAACCCGGACAGGGTTCTAACTGAAGCTTTCTTT.

This sequence joins TRBV12-3 or TRBV12-4 and TRBJ1-2, with a weak D call TRBD1 (5 bases). The V end lost 5 bases, the J end lost 8 bases, and 15 bases lay between the germline ends. The CDR3 has 13 residues. CDR3 amino acids: CASSLDSIHGYTF. The CDR3 nucleotides are TGTGCCAGCAGTCTTGACAGTATTCACGGCTACACCTTC.

The rearrangement links TRBV5-1 to TRBJ1-3; 11 bases map to TRBD1. Per germline, CDR1 SGHRS and CDR2 YFSETQ. The CDR3 totals 16 residues. Trimming took 3 bases from V and 4 from J; bases not matched to a gene: 6. CDR3 in DNA: TGCGCCAGCAGCTCTACCGGGACAGGGGGAGGAAACACCATATATTTT. Protein: CASSSTGTGGGNTIYF.

V is TRBV6-5 and J is TRBJ2-7; D perhaps matches TRBD2 (6 bases). V lost 6 bases and J 3 bases, leaving 12 bases between the germline ends. The CDR3 length is 13 residues. Germline-derived CDR1 and CDR2 are MNHEY and SVGAGI. DNA of the CDR3: TGTGCCAGCAGGGAGGGCATTCTCTACGAGCAGTACTTC. Translation gives CASREGILYEQYF.

V gene TRBV11-2 combines with J gene TRBJ1-2; a weak D match, TRBD1 (6 bases). The CDR3 covers 15 residues. V was clipped by 3 bases and J by 6 bases, with 17 bases between them. Per the germline V gene, CDR1 is SGHAT and CDR2 is FQNNGV. The CDR3 bases are TGTGCCAGCAGCTTTCTCGGGGGGCTAGATAATGGCTACACCTTC. Encoded protein: CASSFLGGLDNGYTF.

The chain carries TRBV5-4 and TRBJ1-1, with D possibly TRBD1 on 5 matching bases. The V gene's germline CDR1 is SGHNT and CDR2 YYREEE (reference sequence). The CDR3 is made up of 15 amino acids. V was pared by 3 bases and J by 3 bases, with 15 bases between. The CDR3 here is CASSSAGDGYTEAFF. The CDR3 DNA is TGTGCCAGCAGCTCCGCGGGGGACGGATACACTGAAGCTTTCTTT.

The chain employs TRBV5-8 and TRBJ1-4, with 7 bases that match TRBD1. The ends lost 0 bases at V and 5 bases at J; junction bases unmatched: 7. The CDR3 runs to 16 residues. Per germline, CDR1 SGHTS and CDR2 YDEGEE. Written as DNA, the CDR3 is TGTGCCAGCAGCTTGGCCCTGGGACAGAGAAATGAAAAACTGTTTTTT. Its translation is CASSLALGQRNEKLFF.

This rearrangement joins TRBV19 to TRBJ2-1, with 7 bases identical to TRBD2. Germline lookup yields CDR1 LNHDA and CDR2 SQIVND (reference sequence). The CDR3 runs to 16 residues. Germline trimming cut 4 bases from V and 9 bases from J; bases unmatched to any gene: 15. CDR3 sequence reads: CASSTPLDWEGLEQFF. Here the CDR3 DNA reads TGTGCCAGTAGTACTCCCCTGGACTGGGAGGGGCTTGAGCAGTTCTTC.

This chain links TRBV7-8 with TRBJ1-1; D is possibly TRBD1 (6 bases). The V end was cut by 5 bases, the J end by 1 base, with 14 bases between. From germline, CDR1 is SGHVS and CDR2 FQNEAQ. The CDR3 length is 15 residues. CDR3 residues: CASSAYQGSNTEAFF. As DNA, the CDR3 is TGTGCCAGCAGCGCCTACCAGGGGTCGAACACTGAAGCTTTCTTT.

The chain couples TRBV7-9 to TRBJ2-5; 10 nucleotides line up with TRBD2. CDR3 length equals 15 residues. The trim removed 5 bases at V and 5 bases at J, leaving 8 bases unmatched. The germline CDR1 and CDR2 sequences are SEHNR and FQNEAQ (reference sequence). The CDR3 sequence: CASSTLAGVRETQYF. CDR3 in DNA: TGTGCCAGCAGCACCCTAGCGGGAGTGAGGGAGACCCAGTACTTC.

The V call is TRBV19, the J call TRBJ1-5; D may be TRBD1 (6 bases). Germline V CDR1 and CDR2: LNHDA, SQIVND (reference sequence). CDR3 length equals 14 residues. V shed 6 bases and J shed 3 bases, with 12 bases lying between them. The CDR3 region has the DNA TGTGCCAGTAGCTCCACAGGGCCCAATCAGCCCCAGCATTTT. Its protein is CASSSTGPNQPQHF.

The V and J genes are TRBV7-6 and TRBJ2-2, with D maybe TRBD2 (5 bases). The CDR3 is made up of 14 amino acids. Trimming left V 3 bases short and J 4 bases short, with 9 bases between. CDR1 is SGHVS, CDR2 FNYEAQ, per germline. As DNA, the CDR3 is TGTGCCAGCAGCTTCGGGCGGGTCACCGGGGAGCTGTTTTTT. It specifies CASSFGRVTGELFF.

V usage is TRBV5-1 and J usage is TRBJ2-3; D ambiguous. Germline V CDR1 and CDR2: SGHRS, YFSETQ. The germline V and J ends were trimmed by 0 bases and 2 bases, with 7 bases remaining between them. The length of the CDR3 is 14 residues. The CDR3: CASSLEQFTDTQYF. Here the CDR3 DNA reads TGCGCCAGCAGCTTGGAACAGTTCACAGATACGCAGTATTTT.

The J gene is TRBJ2-2, the V gene TRBV29-1, with D perhaps matching TRBD2 (5 bases). Germline lookup yields CDR1 SQVTM and CDR2 ANQGSEA. The CDR3 is 13 amino acids. V shed 6 bases and J shed 2 bases, with 10 bases lying between them. The CDR3 DNA follows: TGCAGCGTGACTACCCGAAACACCGGGGAGCTGTTTTTT. Protein product: CSVTTRNTGELFF.

The chain links TRBV4-2 to TRBJ1-2, with TRBD1 matching over 9 bases. The V gene end was trimmed by 2 bases and the J gene end by 6 bases; junction bases not matched to a gene: 7. This CDR3 comprises 15 residues. Germline V gives CDR1 LGHNA, CDR2 YNFKEQ. The CDR3, as DNA: TGTGCCAGCAGCCAAAGAAGGGACAGGGAGCATGGCTACACCTTC. This codes for CASSQRRDREHGYTF.

This clone was recorded a few times. The chain uses TRBV9 and TRBJ1-4; tentatively, D is TRBD1 (5 bases). V was pared by 4 bases and J by 4 bases, with 17 bases between. Germline values: CDR1 SGDLS, CDR2 YYNGEE. This CDR3 contains 16 residues. CDR3 bases: TGTGCCAGCAGCCCAACTTATGGAAGGGGTAATGAAAAACTGTTTTTT. Protein sequence: CASSPTYGRGNEKLFF.

The chain combines TRBV18 with TRBJ2-1; possibly TRBD2 for D (5 bases). V was cut by 3 bases and J by 6 bases, with 18 bases left in between. The CDR3 covers 16 residues. CDR1 is KGHSH and CDR2 is LQKENI in the germline V gene. The CDR3 DNA is TGTGCCAGCTCACCGAGAGGGTCCCAGTTCGTCAATGAGCAGTTCTTC. Encoded protein: CASSPRGSQFVNEQFF.

The chain recombines TRBV7-9 with TRBJ2-1, with 8 bases lining up with TRBD2. The CDR3 has 12 amino acids. After removal of 9 bases from V and 4 bases from J, the junction contained 2 bases not matched to a gene. In germline, CDR1 is SEHNR, CDR2 FQNEAQ (reference sequence). CDR3 bases: TGTGCCAGTACTAGCGGTTACAATGAGCAGTTCTTC. Translation: CASTSGYNEQFF.

The V gene is TRBV18, the J gene TRBJ2-4; possible D gene TRBD1, 6 bases. Germline values: CDR1 KGHSH, CDR2 LQKENI. The CDR3 covers 14 residues. V lost 3 bases and J 2 bases, leaving 8 bases between the germline ends. Written as DNA, the CDR3 is TGTGCCAGCTCACCTCAGGGGCCCAAAAACATTCAGTACTTC. Translating it yields CASSPQGPKNIQYF.

The chain has TRBV2 and TRBJ1-2, with TRBD1 matching over 7 bases. Unmatched junction bases numbered 13, after V lost 4 bases and J lost 5 bases. This CDR3 has 16 residues. Germline V gene lookup returns CDR1 SNHLY and CDR2 FYNNEI. The CDR3 region is CASSGLLTAGGYGYTF. In nucleotides, the CDR3 is TGTGCCAGCAGTGGGCTTCTCACGGCAGGGGGTTATGGCTACACCTTC.

The chain joins TRBV28 to TRBJ1-4, with no clear D. Trimming took 3 bases from V and 5 from J, leaving 13 bases between them. This CDR3 has 15 amino acids. The germline V gene encodes CDR1 MDHEN and CDR2 SYDVKM. Here the CDR3 reads CASSFAGSENEKLFF. The CDR3 coding sequence is TGTGCCAGCAGTTTCGCGGGAAGCGAAAATGAAAAACTGTTTTTT.

The V and J genes are TRBV13 and TRBJ2-3, with 8 nucleotides matching TRBD2. V shed 3 bases and J 10 bases; nucleotides not matched to a gene: 6. Germline V gene lookup returns CDR1 PRHDT and CDR2 FYEKMQ (reference sequence). The CDR3 is 13 amino acids. The CDR3 DNA reads TGTGCCAGCAGCTTGGGGACTAGTATTGCGCAGTATTTT. Amino acid sequence: CASSLGTSIAQYF. The variable domain in full, completed from reference TRBV13 and TRBJ2-3, reads AAGVIQSPRHLIKEKRETATLKCYPIPRHDTVYWYQQGPGQDPQFLISFYEKMQSDKGSIPDRFSAQQFSDYHSELNMSSLELGDSALYFCASSLGTSIAQYFGPGTRLTVL.

This sequence joins TRBV2 and TRBJ2-5; 14 positions match TRBD2. With V trimmed by 5 bases and J by 2 bases, 10 bases remained unmatched. The CDR3 is made up of 18 amino acids. The V gene's germline CDR1 is SNHLY and CDR2 FYNNEI. In DNA form, the CDR3 reads TGTGCCAGCAGTCCCGGGACTAGCGGGAGTTTCGTACAAGAGACCCAGTACTTC. Translated: CASSPGTSGSFVQETQYF.